This T cell receptor beta chain was obtained from a study of T cells in Graves' hyperthyroidism and ophthalmopathy. Study results and limitations: Researchers report that a 13 V-J model separated ophthalmopathy from stable hyperthyroidism. Peripheral blood also featured most of the thyroid clonotypes expanded above 0.001.

TCR beta CDR3 regions were amplified from RNA transcripts. Initially, a first-round RT-PCR of the TCR CDR3 employed the HTBI primer set. TCRdb processed the multiplex PCR reads anew with MiXCR; each CDR3 protein has one entry. The repertoire holds about 640,000 distinct CDR3 sequences, with 45% as singletons. Concerning this clonotype: Its cognate antigen is unknown.

Researchers barred patients who had uncontrolled infection, other autoimmune disease, pregnancy or lactation. The V and J ends lost 10 bases and 3 bases respectively, with 13 bases between them. The CDR3 is 13 amino acids. In germline, CDR1 is LNHDA, CDR2 SQIVND (reference sequence). The TCR originated in an adult man with Graves' disease, either hyperthyroidism or ophthalmopathy (not recorded which). The chain links TRBV19 to TRBJ1-5; D remains ambiguous. The specimen sequenced was peripheral blood or thyroid tissue (not recorded which). The CDR3 DNA reads as TGTGCCACTAAAATGGGAATCAATCAGCCCCAGCATTTT. Protein sequence: CATKMGINQPQHF.